The T cell receptor (beta chain) under discussion was sequenced for a study of response to subunit inactivated influenza vaccine. TCRdb processed the RT-PCR reads anew with MiXCR; each CDR3 protein has one entry. The sample consists of more than 450,000 distinct CDR3 sequences, 10% to 15% of them appearing once. There are a few counts of this clonotype. Germline CDR1 is DFQATT and CDR2 is SNEGSKA (reference sequence). CDR3 length: 18 amino acids. The ends lost 0 bases at V and 0 bases at J; junction bases unmatched: 9. The chain carries TRBV20-1 and TRBJ2-1, with 9 nucleotides matching TRBD2. The source of this sequence is a man in his fifties or sixties who received an inactivated influenza vaccine. This specimen consisted of PBMCs from blood, obtained on the day of vaccination. CDR3 protein: CSARDVASGTSSYNEQFF. CDR3 coding DNA: TGCAGTGCTAGAGATGTGGCTAGCGGGACCAGCTCCTACAATGAGCAGTTCTTC.